This TCR beta chain originates from a study of CD8 T cells in Susac syndrome. This CDR3 spans 13 amino acids. Trimming took 7 bases from V and 10 from J, leaving 17 bases between them. The germline V gene has CDR1 KGHSH and CDR2 LQKENI. Points on this clonotype: Its specificity is unknown.

Study-level points and caveats: Regarding the TCR sequencing and HLA analysis, the study admitted that a relatively small number of individuals were involved.

cDNA came from around 0.5 to 1 ug RNA primed by random hexamers. The authors amplified TCR beta CDR3 across 54 Vbeta and 13 Jbeta using immunoSEQ multiplex PCR. A single record per CDR3 protein comes from TCRdb applying MiXCR to the immunoSEQ multiplex PCR reads. Among over 300,000 distinct CDR3 sequences listed, 92% were seen once. Source material: CD4+ T cells from PBMCs. This clonotype was sampled from a human donor with multiple sclerosis. The rearrangement joins TRBV18 to TRBJ2-1; perhaps TRBD1 as D (7 bases). CDR3 bases: TGTGCCAGCTACGAGACAGGGACTTCGGAGCAGTTCTTC. Translation: CASYETGTSEQFF.